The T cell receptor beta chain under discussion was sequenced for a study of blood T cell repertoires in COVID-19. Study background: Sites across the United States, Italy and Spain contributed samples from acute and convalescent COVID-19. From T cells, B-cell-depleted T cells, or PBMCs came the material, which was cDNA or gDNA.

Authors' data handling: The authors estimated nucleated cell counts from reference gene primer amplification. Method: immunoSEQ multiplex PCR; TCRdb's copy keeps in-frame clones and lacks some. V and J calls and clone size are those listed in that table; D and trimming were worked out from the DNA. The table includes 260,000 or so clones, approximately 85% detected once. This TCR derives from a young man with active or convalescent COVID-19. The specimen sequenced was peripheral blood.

This CDR3 reads CASSLNYGYTF. CDR3 DNA: TGTGCCAGCAGCCTAAACTATGGCTACACCTTC. This chain uses TRBV12-3 or TRBV12-4 with TRBJ1-2; no reliable D call. Trimming removed 6 bases at V and 2 bases at J, with 4 bases between. The CDR3 loop spans 11 amino acids.